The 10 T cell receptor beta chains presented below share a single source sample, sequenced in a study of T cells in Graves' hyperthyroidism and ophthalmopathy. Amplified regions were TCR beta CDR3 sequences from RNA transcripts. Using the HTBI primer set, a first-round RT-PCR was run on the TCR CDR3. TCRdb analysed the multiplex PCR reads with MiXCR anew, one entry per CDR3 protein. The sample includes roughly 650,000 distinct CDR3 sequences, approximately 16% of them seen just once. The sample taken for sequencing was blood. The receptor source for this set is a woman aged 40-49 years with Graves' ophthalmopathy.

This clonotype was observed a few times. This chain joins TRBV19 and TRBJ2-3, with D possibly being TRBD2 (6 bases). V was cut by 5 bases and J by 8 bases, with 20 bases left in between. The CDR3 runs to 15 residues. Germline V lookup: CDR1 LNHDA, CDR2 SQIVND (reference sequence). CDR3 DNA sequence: TGTGCCAGTAGTCTGGGGGACTCCCTGGGGGGTACGCAGTATTTT. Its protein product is CASSLGDSLGGTQYF.

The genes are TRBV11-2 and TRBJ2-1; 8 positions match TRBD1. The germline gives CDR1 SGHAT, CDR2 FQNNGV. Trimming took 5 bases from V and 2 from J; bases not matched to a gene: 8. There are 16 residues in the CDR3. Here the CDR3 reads CASSISTGAPYNEQFF. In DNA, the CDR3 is TGTGCCAGCAGCATCTCGACAGGGGCCCCCTACAATGAGCAGTTCTTC.

CDR3 loop: CSAGRDAANEQFF. DNA of the CDR3: TGCAGTGCCGGGCGAGACGCCGCCAATGAGCAGTTCTTC. The chain couples TRBV20-1 to TRBJ2-1; D unclear. The CDR3 sequence is 13 residues long. CDR1 and CDR2 (germline): DFQATT, SNEGSKA (reference sequence). Trimming removed 6 bases at V and 6 bases at J, with 15 bases between.

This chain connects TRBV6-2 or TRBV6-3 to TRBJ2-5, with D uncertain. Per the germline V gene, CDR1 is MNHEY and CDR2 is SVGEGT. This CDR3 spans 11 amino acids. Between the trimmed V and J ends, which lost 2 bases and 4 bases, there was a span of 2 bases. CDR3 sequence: CASSYIETQYF. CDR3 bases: TGTGCCAGCAGTTACATAGAGACCCAGTACTTC.

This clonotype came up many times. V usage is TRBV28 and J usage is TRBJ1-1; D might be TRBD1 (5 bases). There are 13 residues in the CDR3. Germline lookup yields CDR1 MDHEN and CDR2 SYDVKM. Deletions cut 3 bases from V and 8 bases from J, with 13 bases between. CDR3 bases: TGTGCCAGCAGTTTCCCTTACGGGGCCGAAGCTTTCTTT. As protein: CASSFPYGAEAFF.

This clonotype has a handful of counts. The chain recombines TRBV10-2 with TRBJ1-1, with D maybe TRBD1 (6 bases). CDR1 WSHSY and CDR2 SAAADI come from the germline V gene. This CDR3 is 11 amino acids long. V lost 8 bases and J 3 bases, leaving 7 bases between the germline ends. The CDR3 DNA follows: TGCGCCAGCGGACAGTACACTGAAGCTTTCTTT. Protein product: CASGQYTEAFF.

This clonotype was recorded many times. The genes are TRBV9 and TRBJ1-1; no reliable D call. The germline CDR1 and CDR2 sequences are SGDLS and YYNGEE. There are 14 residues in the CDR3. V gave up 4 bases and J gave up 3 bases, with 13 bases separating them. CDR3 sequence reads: CASSPQVLYTEAFF. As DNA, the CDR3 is TGTGCCAGCAGCCCGCAGGTTCTGTACACTGAAGCTTTCTTT.

CDR3 loop: CASSLAGGGDQTQYF. Here the CDR3 DNA reads TGCGCCAGCAGCTTGGCTGGCGGGGGGGATCAGACCCAGTACTTC. This rearrangement joins TRBV5-1 to TRBJ2-5, with TRBD2 identical over 9 bases. The CDR3 sequence is 15 residues long. Trimming removed 0 bases from V and 6 bases from J; junction bases left unmatched: 6. The germline V gene has CDR1 SGHRS and CDR2 YFSETQ.

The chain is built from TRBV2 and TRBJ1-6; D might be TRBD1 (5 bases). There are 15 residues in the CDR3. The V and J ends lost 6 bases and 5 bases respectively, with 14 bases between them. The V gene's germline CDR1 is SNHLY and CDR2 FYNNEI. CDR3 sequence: CASRYGTENNSPLHF. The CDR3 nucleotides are TGTGCCAGCAGATATGGGACGGAAAATAATTCACCCCTCCACTTT.

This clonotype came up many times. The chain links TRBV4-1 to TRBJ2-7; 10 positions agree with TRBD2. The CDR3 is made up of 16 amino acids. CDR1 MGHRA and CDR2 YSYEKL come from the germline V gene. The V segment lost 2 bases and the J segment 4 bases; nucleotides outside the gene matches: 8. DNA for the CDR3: TGCGCCAGCAGCCAATCACCCGGGACTAGCGTATACGAGCAGTACTTC. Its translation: CASSQSPGTSVYEQYF.